This T cell receptor beta chain was sequenced for a study of Tregs in tolerant kidney transplant recipients. Assay: immunoSEQ multiplex PCR; the TCRdb copy retains only in-frame clones and omits some. Among some 100,000 clones listed, 92% were seen once. The germline gives CDR1 MNHEY, CDR2 SVGAGI. The CDR3 length is 13 residues. J gave up 4 bases and V 7 bases, and 6 bases lay outside the gene matches. The gene calls are TRBV6-5 and TRBJ1-2; TRBD1 agrees at 7 bases. Sequenced input: CD4+ T cells from blood. This sequence was found in a human donor in good health. CDR3 coding DNA: TGTGCCAGCACCTTAAACAGGGGCTATGGCTACACCTTC. Its protein is CASTLNRGYGYTF.